The source of this TCR beta chain is a study of blood T cell repertoires in COVID-19. Measured with immunoSEQ multiplex PCR; TCRdb has only the in-frame clones, and not every one. The sample records around 85,000 clones, around 89% being singletons. The CDR3 is made up of 14 amino acids. Trimming stripped 7 bases from V and 5 bases from J, with 18 bases between. The germline gives CDR1 LNHDA, CDR2 SQIVND (reference sequence). This rearrangement joins TRBV19 to TRBJ2-7; D gene unclear. This receptor was identified in a woman between 50 and 59 years old with acute COVID-19. Sequenced input: PBMCs or T cells enriched from blood (not recorded which). The CDR3: CASTPPWSRDEQYF. CDR3 bases: TGTGCCAGTACCCCCCCCTGGTCGCGCGACGAGCAGTACTTC.